This T cell receptor beta chain was sequenced for a study of T-cell memory formation after mild COVID-19. TCRdb itself ran the 5' RACE reads through MiXCR, one entry per CDR3 protein. The table shows about 350,000 distinct CDR3 sequences, with about an eighth occurring only once. The germline V gene encodes CDR1 MDHEN and CDR2 SYDVKM. V lost 7 bases and J 2 bases, leaving 11 bases between the germline ends. The CDR3 has 13 residues. Sequenced sample: PBMCs or a T cell subset sorted from them (not recorded which). The chain combines TRBV28 with TRBJ1-1; D unclear. The TCR originated in a man aged 18 to 35 who had mild COVID-19 (a few samples of this study predate the infection). Cell type and time point are not known. The CDR3 protein is CASNLWRNTEAFF. The CDR3, as DNA: TGTGCCAGCAACTTATGGCGAAACACTGAAGCTTTCTTT. The full variable domain, with the rest looked up from reference TRBV28 and TRBJ1-1, is DVKVTQSSRYLVKRTGEKVFLECVQDMDHENMFWYRQDPGLGLRLIYFSYDVKMKEKGDIPEGYSVSREKKERFSLILESASTNQTSMYLCASNLWRNTEAFFGQGTRLTVV.